Sequencing of this T cell receptor (beta chain) was carried out in a study of T-cell reconstitution after alpha-beta-depleted transplantation in children. Regarding the study as a whole: In some patients, recipient T cells and intrathymic progenitors surviving conditioning explained high day-60 diversity. Newly made T cells mostly supplied T-cell counts and diversity one year after transplant. Reportedly, only several hundred clones from non-depleted graft cells drove alpha-beta T-cell counts at about two months.

There are 14 residues in the CDR3. In germline, CDR1 is DFQATT, CDR2 SNEGSKA (reference sequence). V was cut by 3 bases and J by 1 base, with 10 bases left in between. This clonotype turned up a few times. Its specificity is not known. Unique molecular identifiers were built into the TCRbeta library. TCRdb re-called the PCR reads with MiXCR, one entry per CDR3 protein. The sample records about 200,000 distinct CDR3 sequences, roughly 9.1% being singletons. The genes are TRBV20-1 and TRBJ1-3, with D uncertain. The receptor was isolated from a male patient aged 2 to 10 who had a stem cell transplant for acute myeloid leukemia, so the T cells may come from the graft donor. The sequenced sample was PBMCs, mostly from graft donor cells, obtained 360 days after TCRalphabeta/CD19-depleted stem cell transplant. CDR3 sequence: CSASFSGSGNTIYF. The CDR3 nucleotides read TGCAGTGCTAGCTTCAGTGGATCTGGAAACACCATATATTTT.